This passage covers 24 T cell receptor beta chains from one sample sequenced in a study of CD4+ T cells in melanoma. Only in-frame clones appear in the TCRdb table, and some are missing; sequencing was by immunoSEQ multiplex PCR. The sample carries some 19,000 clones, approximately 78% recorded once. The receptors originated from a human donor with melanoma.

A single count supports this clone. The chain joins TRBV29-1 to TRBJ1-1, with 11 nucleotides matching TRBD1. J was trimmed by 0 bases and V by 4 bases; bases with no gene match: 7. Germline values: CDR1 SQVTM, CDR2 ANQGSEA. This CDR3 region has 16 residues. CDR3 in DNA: TGCAGCGTTGTGGGGACAGGGGGTACCTTGAACACTGAAGCTTTCTTT. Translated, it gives CSVVGTGGTLNTEAFF.

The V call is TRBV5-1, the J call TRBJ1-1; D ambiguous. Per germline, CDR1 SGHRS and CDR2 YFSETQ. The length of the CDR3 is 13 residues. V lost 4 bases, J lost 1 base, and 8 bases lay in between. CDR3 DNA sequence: TGCGCCAGCAGCCCGGACGGGAACACTGAAGCTTTCTTT. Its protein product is CASSPDGNTEAFF.

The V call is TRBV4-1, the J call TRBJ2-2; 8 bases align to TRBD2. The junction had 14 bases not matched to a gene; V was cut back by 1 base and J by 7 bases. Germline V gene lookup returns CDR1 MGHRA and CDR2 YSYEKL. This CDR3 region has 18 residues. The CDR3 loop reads CASSQVPLLRGVGGELFF. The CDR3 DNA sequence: TGCGCCAGCAGCCAAGTTCCCCTCCTGCGGGGGGTTGGCGGGGAGCTGTTTTTT.

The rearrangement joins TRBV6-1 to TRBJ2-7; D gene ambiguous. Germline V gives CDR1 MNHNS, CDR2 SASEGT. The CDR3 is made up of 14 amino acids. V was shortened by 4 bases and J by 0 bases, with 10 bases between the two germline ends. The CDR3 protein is CASSGPQSSYEQYF. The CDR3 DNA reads TGTGCCAGCAGTGGCCCCCAGAGCTCCTACGAGCAGTACTTC.

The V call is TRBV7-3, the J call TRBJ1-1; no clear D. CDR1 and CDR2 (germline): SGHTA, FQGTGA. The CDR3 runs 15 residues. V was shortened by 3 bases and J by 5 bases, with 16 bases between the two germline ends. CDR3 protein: CASSLVPGLRTEAFF. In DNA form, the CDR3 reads TGTGCCAGCAGCTTGGTGCCAGGACTTAGGACTGAAGCTTTCTTT.

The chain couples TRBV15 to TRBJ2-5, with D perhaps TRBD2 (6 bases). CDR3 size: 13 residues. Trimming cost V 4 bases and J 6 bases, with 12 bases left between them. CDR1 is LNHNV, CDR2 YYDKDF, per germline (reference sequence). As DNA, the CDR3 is TGTGCCACCAGCAAGACTAGTTTGAAGACCCAGTACTTC. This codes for CATSKTSLKTQYF.

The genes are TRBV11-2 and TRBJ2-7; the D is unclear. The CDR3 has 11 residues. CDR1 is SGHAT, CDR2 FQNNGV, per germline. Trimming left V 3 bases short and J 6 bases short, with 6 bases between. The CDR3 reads CASSFSGEQYF. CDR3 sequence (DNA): TGTGCCAGCAGCTTTTCGGGCGAGCAGTACTTC.

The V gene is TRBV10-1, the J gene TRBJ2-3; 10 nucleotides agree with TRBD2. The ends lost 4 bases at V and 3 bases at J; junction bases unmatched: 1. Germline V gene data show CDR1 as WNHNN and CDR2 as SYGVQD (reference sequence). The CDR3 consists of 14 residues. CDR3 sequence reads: CASSVSGGTDTQYF. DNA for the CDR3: TGCGCCAGCAGTGTTAGCGGGGGGACAGATACGCAGTATTTT.

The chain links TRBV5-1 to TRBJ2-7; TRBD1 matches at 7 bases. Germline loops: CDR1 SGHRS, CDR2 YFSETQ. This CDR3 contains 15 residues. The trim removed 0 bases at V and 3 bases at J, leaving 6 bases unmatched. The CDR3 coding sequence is TGCGCCAGCAGCTTGGCACAGGGGAAATACTACGAGCAGTACTTC. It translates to CASSLAQGKYYEQYF. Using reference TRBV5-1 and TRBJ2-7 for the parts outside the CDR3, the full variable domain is KAGVTQTPRYLIKTRGQQVTLSCSPISGHRSVSWYQQTPGQGLQFLFEYFSETQRNKGNFPGRFSGRQFSNSRSEMNVSTLELGDSALYLCASSLAQGKYYEQYFGPGTRLTVT.

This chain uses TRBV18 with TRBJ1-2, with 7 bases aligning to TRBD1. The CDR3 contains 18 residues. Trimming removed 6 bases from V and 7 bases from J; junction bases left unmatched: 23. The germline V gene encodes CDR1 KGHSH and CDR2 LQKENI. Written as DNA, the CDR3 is TGTGCCAGCTCCCCCCGAGGGGGCGCGGGGGTCCGGGGTGTTGGCTACACCTTC. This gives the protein CASSPRGGAGVRGVGYTF.

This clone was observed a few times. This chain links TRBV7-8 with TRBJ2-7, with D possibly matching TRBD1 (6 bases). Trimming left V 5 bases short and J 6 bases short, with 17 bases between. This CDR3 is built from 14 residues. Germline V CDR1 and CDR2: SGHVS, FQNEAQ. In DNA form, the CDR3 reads TGTGCCAGCAGCGCAACAGGGAGTCGGTCCGAGCAGTACTTC. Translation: CASSATGSRSEQYF.

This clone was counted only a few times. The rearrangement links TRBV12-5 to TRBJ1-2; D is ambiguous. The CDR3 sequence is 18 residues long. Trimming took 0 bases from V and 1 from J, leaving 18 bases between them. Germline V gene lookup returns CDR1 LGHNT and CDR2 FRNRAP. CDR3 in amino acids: CASGLVSPSHRHNYGYTF. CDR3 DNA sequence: TGTGCTAGTGGTTTGGTATCCCCCAGCCACCGACATAACTATGGCTACACCTTC.

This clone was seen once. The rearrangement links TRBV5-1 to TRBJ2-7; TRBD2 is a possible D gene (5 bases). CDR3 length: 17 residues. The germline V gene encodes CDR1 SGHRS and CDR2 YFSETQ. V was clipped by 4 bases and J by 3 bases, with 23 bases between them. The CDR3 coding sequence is TGCGCCAGCAGCCCGACCTGGAGCGAGCGGTTTATCTACGAGCAGTACTTC. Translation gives CASSPTWSERFIYEQYF.

This CDR3 reads CASSHRGAGELFF. The CDR3 DNA is TGTGCCAGCAGCCACAGGGGGGCCGGGGAGCTGTTTTTT. V usage is TRBV4-2 and J usage is TRBJ2-2; a weak D match, TRBD1 (7 bases). The CDR3 length is 13 residues. Trimming took 3 bases from V and 6 from J, leaving 8 bases between them. CDR1 and CDR2 from the germline V gene are LGHNA and YNFKEQ.

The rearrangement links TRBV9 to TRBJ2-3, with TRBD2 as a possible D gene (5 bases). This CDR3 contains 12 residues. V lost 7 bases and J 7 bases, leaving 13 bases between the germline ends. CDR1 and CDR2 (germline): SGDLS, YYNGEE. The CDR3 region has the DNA TGTGCCAGCCAATCCCCCGGGAATACGCAGTATTTT. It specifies CASQSPGNTQYF.

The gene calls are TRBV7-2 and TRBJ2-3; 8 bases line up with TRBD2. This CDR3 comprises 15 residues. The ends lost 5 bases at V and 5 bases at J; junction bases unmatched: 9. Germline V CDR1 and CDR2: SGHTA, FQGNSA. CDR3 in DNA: TGTGCCAGCAGCCGTTCGCGGGGGGTGGGAGATACGCAGTATTTT. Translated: CASSRSRGVGDTQYF.

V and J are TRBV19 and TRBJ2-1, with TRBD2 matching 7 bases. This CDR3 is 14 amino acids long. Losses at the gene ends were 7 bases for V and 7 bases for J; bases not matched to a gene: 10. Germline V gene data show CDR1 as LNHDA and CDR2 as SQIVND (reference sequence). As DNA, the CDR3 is TGTGCCAGTAAAGGCGGGGGAGACTGGAATGAGCAGTTCTTC. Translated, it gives CASKGGGDWNEQFF.

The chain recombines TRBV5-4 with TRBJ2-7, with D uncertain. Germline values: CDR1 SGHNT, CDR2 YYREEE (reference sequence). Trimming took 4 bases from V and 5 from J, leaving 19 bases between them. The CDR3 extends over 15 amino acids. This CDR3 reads CASSPPYGGLNEQYF. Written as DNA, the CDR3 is TGTGCCAGCAGCCCACCCTACGGTGGTCTTAACGAGCAGTACTTC.

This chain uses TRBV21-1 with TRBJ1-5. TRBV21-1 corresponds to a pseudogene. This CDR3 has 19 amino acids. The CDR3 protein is CASSKAGGTPAWGNQPQHF. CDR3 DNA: TGTGCCAGCAGCAAAGCGGGGGGGACACCGGCTTGGGGCAATCAGCCCCAGCATTTT.

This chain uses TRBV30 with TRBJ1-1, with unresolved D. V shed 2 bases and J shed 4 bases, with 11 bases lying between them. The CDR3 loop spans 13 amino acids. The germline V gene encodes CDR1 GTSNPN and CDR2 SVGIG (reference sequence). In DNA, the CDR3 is TGTGCCTGGAGTTCCCAGGAGGGCACTGAAGCTTTCTTT. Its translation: CAWSSQEGTEAFF.

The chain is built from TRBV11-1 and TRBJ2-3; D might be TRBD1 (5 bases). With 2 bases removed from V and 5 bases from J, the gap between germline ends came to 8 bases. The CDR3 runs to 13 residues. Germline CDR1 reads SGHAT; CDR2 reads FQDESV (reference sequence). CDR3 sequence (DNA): TGTGCCAGCAGCTTATTAAGGGGAGATACGCAGTATTTT. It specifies CASSLLRGDTQYF.

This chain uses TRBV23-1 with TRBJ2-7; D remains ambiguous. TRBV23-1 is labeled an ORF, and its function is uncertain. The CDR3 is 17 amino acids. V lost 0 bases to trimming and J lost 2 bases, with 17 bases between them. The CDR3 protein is CASSQSIAQENTYEQYF. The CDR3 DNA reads TGCGCCAGCAGTCAATCAATCGCCCAGGAAAATACCTACGAGCAGTACTTC.

CDR3 sequence reads: CAISESGWSTEAFF. CDR3 nucleotides: TGTGCCATCAGTGAGTCAGGGTGGAGCACTGAAGCTTTCTTT. V gene TRBV10-3 combines with J gene TRBJ1-1; D is uncertain. Germline-derived CDR1 and CDR2 are ENHRY and SYGVKD. Trimming took off 0 bases at V and 4 bases at J, with 9 bases between the two ends. CDR3 size: 14 residues.

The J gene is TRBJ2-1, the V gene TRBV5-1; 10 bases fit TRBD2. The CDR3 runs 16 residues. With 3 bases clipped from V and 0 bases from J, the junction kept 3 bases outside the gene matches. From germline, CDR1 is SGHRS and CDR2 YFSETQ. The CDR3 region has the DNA TGCGCCAGCAGCTCTAGCGGGGGCCACTCCTACAATGAGCAGTTCTTC. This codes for CASSSSGGHSYNEQFF. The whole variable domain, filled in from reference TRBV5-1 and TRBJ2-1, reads KAGVTQTPRYLIKTRGQQVTLSCSPISGHRSVSWYQQTPGQGLQFLFEYFSETQRNKGNFPGRFSGRQFSNSRSEMNVSTLELGDSALYLCASSSSGGHSYNEQFFGPGTRLTVL.